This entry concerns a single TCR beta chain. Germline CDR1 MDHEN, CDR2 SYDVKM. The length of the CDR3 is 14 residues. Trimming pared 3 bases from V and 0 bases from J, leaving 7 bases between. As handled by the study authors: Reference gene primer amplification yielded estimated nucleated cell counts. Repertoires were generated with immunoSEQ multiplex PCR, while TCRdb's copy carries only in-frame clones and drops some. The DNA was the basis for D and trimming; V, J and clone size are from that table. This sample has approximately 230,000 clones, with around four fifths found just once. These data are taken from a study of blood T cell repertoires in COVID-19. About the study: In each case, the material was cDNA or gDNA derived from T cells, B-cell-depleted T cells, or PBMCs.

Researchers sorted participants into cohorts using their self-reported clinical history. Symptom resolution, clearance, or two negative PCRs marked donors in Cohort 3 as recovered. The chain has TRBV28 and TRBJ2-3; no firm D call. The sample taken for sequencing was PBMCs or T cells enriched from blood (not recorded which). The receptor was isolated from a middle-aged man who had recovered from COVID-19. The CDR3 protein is CASSFRSSTDTQYF. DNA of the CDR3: TGTGCCAGCAGTTTCCGCAGTAGCACAGATACGCAGTATTTT.